This entry is about one T cell receptor (beta chain). The antigen is not known. Terminally differentiated effector memory CD45RA+ cells were left out of the naive CD8 fraction, which was CD45RO-negative and positively selected for CCR7. This entry belongs to a study of shared clonotypes between healthy human individuals. Study-level information: Each donor's CD8 memory used one plate, CD8 naive two, each CD4 subset three. Study-wide results and limits: Naive subsets typically showed greater estimated richness than memory subsets. Among a handful of donors, around 5% of naive CD4 clonotypes were found in common.

Here immunoSEQ multiplex PCR was the method, and the copy in TCRdb shows in-frame clones only, minus some. The sample has 550,000 to 650,000 clones; approximately 96% are singletons. The germline V gene has CDR1 MNHEY and CDR2 SMNVEV (reference sequence). V gave up 8 bases and J gave up 2 bases, with 17 bases separating them. This CDR3 region has 15 residues. The chain joins TRBV27 to TRBJ2-3; D might be TRBD1 (6 bases). Sequencing used naive CD8+ T cells sorted from blood. This clonotype was obtained from a woman in her 30s in good health. CDR3 protein: CASASRTELTDTQYF. CDR3 sequence (DNA): TGTGCCAGCGCCAGCCGGACAGAGCTCACAGATACGCAGTATTTT.